This is a list of T cell receptor beta chains from one sample in a study of cytomegalovirus exposure and HLA in healthy donors. Clones were sequenced by immunoSEQ multiplex PCR, and TCRdb holds only the in-frame ones, with some missing. This sample has 100,000 to 150,000 clones; 75% to 85% occur once, and the top ten carry under 9.5%. The sequenced sample consisted of PBMCs. The source of these receptors is a woman between 45 and 60 years old in good health and CMV-seropositive. The CDR3 runs from the conserved cysteine through the conserved F or W. Fields, in order: V gene, J gene, clone size, D gene, CDR3 protein, CDR3 DNA. D genes are given only for firm matches. Where a row states a size, it is once, few, many or the class of an expanded clone; other rows omit it.

V: TRBV27
J: TRBJ2-1
size: -
D: TRBD2
CDR3: CASSRLLADGGNEQFF
DNA: TGTGCCAGCAGCCGACTCCTAGCGGATGGGGGCAATGAGCAGTTCTTC

V: TRBV9
J: TRBJ1-1
size: few
D: -
CDR3: CASSVAGQINTEAFF
DNA: TGTGCCAGCAGCGTAGCGGGACAAATAAACACTGAAGCTTTCTTT

V: TRBV6-6
J: TRBJ1-4
size: few
D: -
CDR3: CASSSATNEKLFF
DNA: TGTGCCAGCAGTTCAGCAACTAATGAAAAACTGTTTTTT

V: TRBV4-3
J: TRBJ2-4
size: -
D: -
CDR3: CASSQDLGQSIAKNIQYF
DNA: TGCGCCAGCAGCCAAGATCTGGGGCAAAGCATAGCCAAAAACATTCAGTACTTC

V: TRBV7-2
J: TRBJ2-1
size: -
D: -
CDR3: CASSYYNEQFF
DNA: TGTGCCAGCAGTTACTACAATGAGCAGTTCTTC

V: TRBV4-2
J: TRBJ2-7
size: once
D: TRBD1
CDR3: CASSRLGQVLSYEQYF
DNA: TGTGCCAGCAGCCGCCTCGGACAGGTTCTCTCCTACGAGCAGTACTTC

V: TRBV6-1
J: TRBJ2-3
size: few
D: -
CDR3: CASSESYGTQYF
DNA: TGTGCCAGCAGTGAGAGTTATGGTACGCAGTATTTT

V: TRBV4-3
J: TRBJ2-1
size: -
D: TRBD1
CDR3: CASSQERQGVQFF
DNA: TGCGCCAGCAGCCAAGAAAGACAGGGGGTTCAGTTCTTC

V: TRBV6-1
J: TRBJ2-7
size: -
D: TRBD2
CDR3: CASSASGNYEQYF
DNA: TGTGCCAGCAGTGCTAGCGGGAACTACGAGCAGTACTTC

V: TRBV29-1
J: TRBJ2-1
size: -
D: TRBD1
CDR3: CSIGGQGNNEQFF
DNA: TGCAGTATAGGGGGACAGGGGAATAATGAGCAGTTCTTC

V: TRBV29-1
J: TRBJ2-5
size: -
D: TRBD1
CDR3: CSVEGQGYQETQYF
DNA: TGCAGCGTTGAAGGACAGGGATACCAAGAGACCCAGTACTTC

V: TRBV5-1
J: TRBJ2-1
size: few
D: TRBD2
CDR3: CASSLVLAGPNEQFF
DNA: TGCGCCAGCAGCTTGGTACTAGCGGGGCCGAATGAGCAGTTCTTC

V: TRBV11-1
J: TRBJ2-5
size: -
D: TRBD2
CDR3: CASSFRVAGGGTKTQYF
DNA: TGTGCCAGCAGCTTCAGGGTAGCGGGGGGCGGGACGAAGACCCAGTACTTC

V: TRBV5-4
J: TRBJ2-1
size: -
D: TRBD2
CDR3: CASSAGLAGGPTYNEQFF
DNA: TGTGCCAGCAGCGCGGGACTAGCGGGGGGCCCGACCTACAATGAGCAGTTCTTC

V: TRBV19
J: TRBJ1-5
size: few
D: TRBD1
CDR3: CASNPQGAVIGSNQPQHF
DNA: TGTGCCAGTAATCCCCAGGGGGCGGTCATCGGCAGCAATCAGCCCCAGCATTTT

V: TRBV27
J: TRBJ1-4
size: -
D: -
CDR3: CASSLSWGVTNEKLFF
DNA: TGTGCCAGCAGTTTATCGTGGGGGGTCACTAATGAAAAACTGTTTTTT

V: TRBV5-8
J: TRBJ2-3
size: -
D: TRBD1
CDR3: CASSPGQGTTRADTQYF
DNA: TGTGCCAGCAGCCCCGGACAGGGGACTACTCGCGCAGATACGCAGTATTTT

V: TRBV7-2
J: TRBJ1-6
size: few
D: -
CDR3: CASSSFGGTNSPLHF
DNA: TGTGCCAGCAGCTCCTTCGGGGGAACGAATTCACCCCTCCACTTT

V: TRBV7-6
J: TRBJ2-1
size: few
D: -
CDR3: CASSLGGQGHNEQFF
DNA: TGTGCCAGCAGCTTAGGTGGGCAGGGGCACAATGAGCAGTTCTTC

V: TRBV4-3
J: TRBJ1-1
size: -
D: -
CDR3: CASSQDLGTEAFF
DNA: TGCGCCAGCAGCCAAGATCTCGGCACTGAAGCTTTCTTT

V: TRBV5-6
J: TRBJ1-2
size: -
D: -
CDR3: CASSLSREGYTF
DNA: TGTGCCAGCAGCTTGTCCCGGGAAGGCTACACCTTC

V: TRBV2
J: TRBJ1-4
size: -
D: TRBD1
CDR3: CASSQGTEAKKLFF
DNA: TGTGCCAGCTCTCAAGGGACAGAAGCAAAAAAACTGTTTTTT

V: TRBV19
J: TRBJ2-5
size: -
D: -
CDR3: CASRQVPQETQYF
DNA: TGTGCCAGTAGACAGGTGCCCCAAGAGACCCAGTACTTC